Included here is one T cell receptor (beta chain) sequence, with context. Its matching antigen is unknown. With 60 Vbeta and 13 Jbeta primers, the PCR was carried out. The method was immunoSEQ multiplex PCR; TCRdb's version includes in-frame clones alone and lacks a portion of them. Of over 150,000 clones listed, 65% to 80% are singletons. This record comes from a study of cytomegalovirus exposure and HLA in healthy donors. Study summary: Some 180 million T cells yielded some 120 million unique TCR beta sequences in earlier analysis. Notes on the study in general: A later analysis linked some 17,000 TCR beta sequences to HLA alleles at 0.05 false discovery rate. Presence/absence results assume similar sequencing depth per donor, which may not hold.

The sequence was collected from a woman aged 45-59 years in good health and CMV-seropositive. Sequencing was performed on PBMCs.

The CDR3 DNA sequence: TGTGCCAGCAGGGACAGAACTGGAAACACCATATATTTT. This encodes CASRDRTGNTIYF. The V call is TRBV27, the J call TRBJ1-3; tentatively, D is TRBD1 (6 bases). The V gene lost 6 bases and the J gene lost 2 bases, with 8 bases spanning the gap. Germline values: CDR1 MNHEY, CDR2 SMNVEV (reference sequence). The CDR3 consists of 13 residues.